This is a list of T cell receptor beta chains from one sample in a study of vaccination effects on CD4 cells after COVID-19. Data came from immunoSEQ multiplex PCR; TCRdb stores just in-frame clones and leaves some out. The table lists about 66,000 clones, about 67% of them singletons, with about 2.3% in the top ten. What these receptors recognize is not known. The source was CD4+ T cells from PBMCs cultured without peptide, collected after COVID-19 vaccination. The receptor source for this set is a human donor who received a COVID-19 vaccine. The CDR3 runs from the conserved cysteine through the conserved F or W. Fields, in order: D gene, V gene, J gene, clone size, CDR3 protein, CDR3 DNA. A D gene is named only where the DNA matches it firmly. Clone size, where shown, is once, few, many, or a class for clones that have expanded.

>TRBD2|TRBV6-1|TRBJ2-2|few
CASSEMGGANTGELFF
TGTGCCAGCAGTGAAATGGGAGGGGCGAACACCGGGGAGCTGTTTTTT
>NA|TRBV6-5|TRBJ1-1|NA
CASSSIQGTEAFF
TGTGCCAGCAGTTCCATTCAGGGCACTGAAGCTTTCTTT
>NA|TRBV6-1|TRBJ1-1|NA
CASSEFLGRDGAEAFF
TGTGCCAGCAGTGAGTTTTTGGGCAGGGACGGAGCTGAAGCTTTCTTT
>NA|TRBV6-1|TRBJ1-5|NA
CASSEIGQSNQPQHF
TGTGCCAGCAGTGAGATAGGACAGAGCAATCAGCCCCAGCATTTT
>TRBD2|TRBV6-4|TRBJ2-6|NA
CASSGGVSGANVLTF
TGTGCCAGCAGCGGGGGGGTCTCTGGGGCCAACGTCCTGACTTTC
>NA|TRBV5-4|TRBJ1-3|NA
CASSPGGRDMSGNTIYF
TGTGCCAGCAGCCCCGGGGGCAGGGATATGTCAGGAAACACCATATATTTT
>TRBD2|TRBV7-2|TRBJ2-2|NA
CASSPHGAGGTGELFF
TGTGCCAGCAGCCCCCATGGAGCGGGGGGCACCGGGGAGCTGTTTTTT
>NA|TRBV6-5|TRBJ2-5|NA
CASSRDRSKETQYF
TGTGCCAGCAGTAGAGACAGGTCGAAAGAGACCCAGTACTTC
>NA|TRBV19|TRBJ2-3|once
CASSAITDTQYF
TGTGCCAGTAGTGCTATTACAGATACGCAGTATTTT
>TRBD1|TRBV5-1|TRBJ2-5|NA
CASSLATGGQETQYF
TGCGCCAGCAGCTTGGCGACAGGGGGGCAAGAGACCCAGTACTTC
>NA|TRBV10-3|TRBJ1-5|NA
CAISEGQSNQPQHF
TGTGCCATCAGTGAGGGACAGAGCAATCAGCCCCAGCATTTT
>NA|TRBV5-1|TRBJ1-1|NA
CASSLSLGPAEAFF
TGCGCCAGCAGCTTAAGCCTCGGTCCTGCTGAAGCTTTCTTT
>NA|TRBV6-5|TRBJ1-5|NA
CASSYSGQNNQPQHF
TGTGCCAGCAGTTACTCCGGACAGAACAATCAGCCCCAGCATTTT
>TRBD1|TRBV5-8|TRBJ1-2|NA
CASSRTGTGLRGGYGYTF
TGTGCCAGCAGCCGGACCGGGACAGGGCTGAGAGGTGGCTATGGCTACACCTTC
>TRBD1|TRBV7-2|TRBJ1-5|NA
CASSLVGTGGMGSNQPQHF
TGTGCCAGCAGCTTAGTGGGTACAGGGGGCATGGGGAGCAATCAGCCCCAGCATTTT
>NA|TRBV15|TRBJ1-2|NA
CATSRDQAHYGYTF
TGTGCCACCAGCAGAGATCAGGCCCACTATGGCTACACCTTC
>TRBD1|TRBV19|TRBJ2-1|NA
CASSIVVGQGNNEQFF
TGTGCCAGTAGTATAGTCGTGGGACAGGGAAACAATGAGCAGTTCTTC
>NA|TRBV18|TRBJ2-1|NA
CASSHNYNEQFF
TGTGCCAGCTCACACAACTACAATGAGCAGTTCTTC
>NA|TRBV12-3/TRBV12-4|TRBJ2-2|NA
CASRGQHTGELFF
TGTGCCAGCAGAGGACAGCACACCGGGGAGCTGTTTTTT
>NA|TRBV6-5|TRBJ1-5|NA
CASSRRVGNQPQHF
TGTGCCAGCAGCCGGAGAGTCGGCAATCAGCCCCAGCATTTT
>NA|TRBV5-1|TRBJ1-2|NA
CASSLGGGAEYGYTF
TGCGCCAGCAGCCTGGGGGGGGGCGCGGAGTATGGCTACACCTTC
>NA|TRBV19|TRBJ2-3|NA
CASSVAGLKRDTQYF
TGTGCCAGTTCGGTGGCGGGCCTCAAGAGGGATACGCAGTATTTT
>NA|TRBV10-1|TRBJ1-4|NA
CASSEFGAEKLFF
TGCGCCAGCAGTGAGTTCGGGGCTGAAAAACTGTTTTTT
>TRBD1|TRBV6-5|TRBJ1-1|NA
CASSFSTGFGFF
TGTGCCAGCAGCTTCTCGACAGGGTTTGGTTTCTTT
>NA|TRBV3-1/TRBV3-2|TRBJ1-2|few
CASSQDRWEEGYTF
TGTGCCAGCAGCCAAGATAGGTGGGAAGAGGGCTACACCTTC
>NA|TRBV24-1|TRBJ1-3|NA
CATSDLLSLRVSGNTIYF
TGTGCCACCAGTGATTTGCTGTCCTTGAGGGTCTCTGGAAACACCATATATTTT
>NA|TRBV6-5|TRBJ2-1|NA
CASSYDRSSYNEQFF
TGTGCCAGCAGTTACGACAGGAGCTCCTACAATGAGCAGTTCTTC
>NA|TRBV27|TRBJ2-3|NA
CASSLLGGGFGDTQYF
TGTGCCAGCAGTTTATTAGGGGGGGGGTTCGGAGATACGCAGTATTTT
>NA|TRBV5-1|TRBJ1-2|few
CASSILQGGYGYTF
TGCGCCAGCAGCATCTTACAGGGCGGGTATGGCTACACCTTC
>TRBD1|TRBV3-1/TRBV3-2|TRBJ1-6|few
CASSQGPGQEPPLHF
TGTGCCAGCAGCCAAGGACCGGGACAGGAGCCACCCCTCCACTTT
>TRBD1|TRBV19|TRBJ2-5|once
CASSIDRGLDETQYF
TGTGCCAGTAGTATAGACAGGGGGCTGGATGAGACCCAGTACTTC
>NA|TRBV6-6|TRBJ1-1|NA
CASRTSNTENTEAFF
TGTGCCAGCCGCACATCAAACACCGAGAACACTGAAGCTTTCTTT
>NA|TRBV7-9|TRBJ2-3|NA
CASSSRTVTDTQYF
TGTGCCAGCAGCTCGCGGACAGTAACAGATACGCAGTATTTT
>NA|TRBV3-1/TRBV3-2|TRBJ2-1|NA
CASSQEFNGANEQFF
TGTGCCAGCAGCCAAGAATTTAACGGGGCGAATGAGCAGTTCTTC
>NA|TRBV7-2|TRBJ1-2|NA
CASSLSLGTVGLGYTF
TGTGCCAGCAGCTTAAGCCTTGGGACGGTCGGATTGGGCTACACCTTC